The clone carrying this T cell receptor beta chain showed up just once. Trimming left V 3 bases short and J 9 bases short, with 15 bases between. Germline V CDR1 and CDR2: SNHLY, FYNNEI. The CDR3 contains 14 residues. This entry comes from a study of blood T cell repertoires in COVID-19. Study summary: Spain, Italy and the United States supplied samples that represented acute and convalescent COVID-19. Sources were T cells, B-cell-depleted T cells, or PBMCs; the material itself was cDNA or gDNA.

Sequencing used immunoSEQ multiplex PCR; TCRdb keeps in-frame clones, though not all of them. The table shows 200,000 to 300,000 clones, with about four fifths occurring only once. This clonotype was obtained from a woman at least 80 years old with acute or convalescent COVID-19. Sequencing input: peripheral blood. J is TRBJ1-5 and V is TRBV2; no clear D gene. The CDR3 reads CASSEEQPRRPQHF. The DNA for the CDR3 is TGTGCCAGCAGTGAGGAACAACCCCGGAGGCCCCAGCATTTT.